This TCR beta chain was sequenced for a study of breast tumors, draining lymph nodes, adjacent tissues. Study-level points and caveats: Data fit most tumor T cells coming from lymph node, expanding in tumor. Luminal-like breast cancer showed significantly higher tumor–nontumor repertoire similarity than basal-like. Tumor T cell lymph node origin was a supported hypothesis, not proven. Tumors had less TCR diversity than lymph nodes, more than nontumor tissue.

This clonotype was counted at least ten times. Its cognate antigen is unknown. One entry per CDR3 protein results from TCRdb running MiXCR on the multiplex PCR reads. Among a few hundred thousand distinct CDR3 sequences listed, less than 35% were seen once. Axillary draining lymph nodes of breast cancer patients supplied the node samples. The CDR3 length is 15 residues. V was clipped by 1 base and J by 2 bases; unmatched bases: 3. Germline V gives CDR1 SGHNT, CDR2 YYREEE (reference sequence). The sample was axillary lymph node tissue. J is TRBJ2-5 and V is TRBV5-4; 9 nucleotides agree with TRBD2. The TCR was taken from a female donor with breast cancer. Some clones in this sample may be carry-over from other donors' samples. The CDR3 protein is CASSLSGGRQETQYF. The CDR3 coding sequence is TGTGCCAGCAGCTTGAGCGGGGGGAGGCAAGAGACCCAGTACTTC.